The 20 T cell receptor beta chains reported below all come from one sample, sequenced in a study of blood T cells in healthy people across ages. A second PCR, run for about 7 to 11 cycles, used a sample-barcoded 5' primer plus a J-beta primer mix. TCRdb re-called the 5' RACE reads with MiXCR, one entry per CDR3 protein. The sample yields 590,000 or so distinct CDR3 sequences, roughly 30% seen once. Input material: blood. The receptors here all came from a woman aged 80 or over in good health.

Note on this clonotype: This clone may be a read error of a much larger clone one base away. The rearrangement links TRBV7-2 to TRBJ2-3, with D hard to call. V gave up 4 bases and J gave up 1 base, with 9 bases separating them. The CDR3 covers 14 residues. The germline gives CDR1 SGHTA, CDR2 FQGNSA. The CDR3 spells CASSCASGTDTQYF. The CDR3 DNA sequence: TGTGCCAGCAGCTGTGCTTCTGGCACAGATACGCAGTATTTT.

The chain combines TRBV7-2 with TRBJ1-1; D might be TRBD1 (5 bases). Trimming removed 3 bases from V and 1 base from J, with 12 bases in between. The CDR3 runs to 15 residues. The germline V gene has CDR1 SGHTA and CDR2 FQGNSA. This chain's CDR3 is CASSFSPQGNTEAFF. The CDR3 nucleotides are TGTGCCAGCAGCTTTTCGCCCCAGGGGAACACTGAAGCTTTCTTT.

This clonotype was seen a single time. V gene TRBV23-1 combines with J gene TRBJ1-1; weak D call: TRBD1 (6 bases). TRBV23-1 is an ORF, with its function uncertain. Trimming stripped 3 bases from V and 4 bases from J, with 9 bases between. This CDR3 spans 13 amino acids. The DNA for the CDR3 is TGCGCCAGCAGTCACGAGACAGGCACTGAAGCTTTCTTT. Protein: CASSHETGTEAFF.

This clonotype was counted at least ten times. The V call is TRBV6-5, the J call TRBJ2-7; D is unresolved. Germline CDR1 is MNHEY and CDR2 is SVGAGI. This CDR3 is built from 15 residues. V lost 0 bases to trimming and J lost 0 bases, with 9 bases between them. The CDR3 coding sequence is TGTGCCAGCAGTTACTCCACAGAAATCTCCTACGAGCAGTACTTC. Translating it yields CASSYSTEISYEQYF.

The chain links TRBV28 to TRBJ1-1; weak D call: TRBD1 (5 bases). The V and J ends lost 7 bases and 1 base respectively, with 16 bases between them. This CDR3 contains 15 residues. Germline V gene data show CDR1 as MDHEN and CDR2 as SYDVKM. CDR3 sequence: CASTRFLGTNTEAFF. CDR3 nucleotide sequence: TGTGCCAGCACCCGGTTTTTGGGGACGAACACTGAAGCTTTCTTT.

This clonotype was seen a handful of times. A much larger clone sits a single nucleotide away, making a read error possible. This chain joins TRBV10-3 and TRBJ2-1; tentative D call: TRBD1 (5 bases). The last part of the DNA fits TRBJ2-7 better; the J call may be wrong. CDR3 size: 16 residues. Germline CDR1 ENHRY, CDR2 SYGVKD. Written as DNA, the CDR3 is TGTGCCACACGAGGTTCGGACACCCGCTCCTACAATGAGCAGTACTTC. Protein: CATRGSDTRSYNEQYF.

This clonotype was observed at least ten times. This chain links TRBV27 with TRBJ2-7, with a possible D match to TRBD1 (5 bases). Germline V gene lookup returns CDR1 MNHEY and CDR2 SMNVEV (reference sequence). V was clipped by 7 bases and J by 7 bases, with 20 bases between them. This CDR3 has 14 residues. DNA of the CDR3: TGTGCCAGCAATCACGGACGGCAAAACAGGGAGCAGTACTTC. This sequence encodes CASNHGRQNREQYF.

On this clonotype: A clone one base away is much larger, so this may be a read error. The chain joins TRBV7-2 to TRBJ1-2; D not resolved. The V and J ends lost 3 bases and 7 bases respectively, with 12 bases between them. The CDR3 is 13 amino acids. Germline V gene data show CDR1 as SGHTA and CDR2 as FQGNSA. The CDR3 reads CASSLPLICGYTF. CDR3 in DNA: TGTGCCAGCAGCTTGCCTTTAATCTGTGGCTACACCTTC.

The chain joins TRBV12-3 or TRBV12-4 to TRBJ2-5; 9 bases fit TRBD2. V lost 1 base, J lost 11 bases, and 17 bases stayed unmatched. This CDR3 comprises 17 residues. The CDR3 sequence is CASSLGRAGGRRNEQYF. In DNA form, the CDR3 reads TGTGCCAGCAGTTTAGGAAGAGCGGGGGGAAGGCGCAATGAGCAGTACTTC.

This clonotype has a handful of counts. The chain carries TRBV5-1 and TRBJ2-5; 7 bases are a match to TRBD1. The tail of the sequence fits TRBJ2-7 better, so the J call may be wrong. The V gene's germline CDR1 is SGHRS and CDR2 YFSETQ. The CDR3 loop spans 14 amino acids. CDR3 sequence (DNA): TGCGCCAGCAGCTCCGGGGACAGCCTCTACGAGCAGTACTTC. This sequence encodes CASSSGDSLYEQYF.

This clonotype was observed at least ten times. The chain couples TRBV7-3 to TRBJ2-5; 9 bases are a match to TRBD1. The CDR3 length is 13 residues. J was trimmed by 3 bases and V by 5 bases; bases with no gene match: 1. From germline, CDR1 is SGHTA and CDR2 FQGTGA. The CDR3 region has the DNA TGTGCCAGCAGCCGGACAGGGGAAGAGACCCAGTACTTC. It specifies CASSRTGEETQYF.

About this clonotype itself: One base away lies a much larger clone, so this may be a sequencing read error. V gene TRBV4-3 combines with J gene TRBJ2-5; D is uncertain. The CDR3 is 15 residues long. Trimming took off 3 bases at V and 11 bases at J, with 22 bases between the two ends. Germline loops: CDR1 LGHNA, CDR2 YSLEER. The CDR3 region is CASSQALGRYNEQYF. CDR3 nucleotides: TGCGCCAGCAGCCAGGCTTTAGGGCGTTACAATGAGCAGTACTTC.

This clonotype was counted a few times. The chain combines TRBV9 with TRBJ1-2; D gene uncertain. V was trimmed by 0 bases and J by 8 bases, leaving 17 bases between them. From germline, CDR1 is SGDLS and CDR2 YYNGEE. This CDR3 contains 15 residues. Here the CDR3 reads CASSVGAVAVMGYTF. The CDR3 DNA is TGTGCCAGCAGCGTAGGGGCGGTGGCCGTGATGGGCTACACCTTC.

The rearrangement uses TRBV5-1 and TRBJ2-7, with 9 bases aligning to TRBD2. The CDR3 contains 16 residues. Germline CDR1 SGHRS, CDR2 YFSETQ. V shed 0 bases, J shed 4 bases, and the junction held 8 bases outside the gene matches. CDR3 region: CASSLAPAGGYYEQYF. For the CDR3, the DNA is TGCGCCAGCAGCTTGGCCCCAGCGGGAGGATATTACGAGCAGTACTTC.

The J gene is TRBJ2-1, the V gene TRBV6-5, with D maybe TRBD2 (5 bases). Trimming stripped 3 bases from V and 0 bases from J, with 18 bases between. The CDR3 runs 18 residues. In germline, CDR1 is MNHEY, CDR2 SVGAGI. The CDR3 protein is CASSYSLASRSSYNEQFF. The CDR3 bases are TGTGCCAGCAGTTATAGCCTAGCATCAAGGAGCTCCTACAATGAGCAGTTCTTC.

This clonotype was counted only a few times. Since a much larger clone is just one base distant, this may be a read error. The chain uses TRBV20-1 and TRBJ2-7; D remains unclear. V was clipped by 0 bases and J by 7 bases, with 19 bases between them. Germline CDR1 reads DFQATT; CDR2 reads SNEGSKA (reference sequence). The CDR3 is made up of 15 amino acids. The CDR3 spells CSARESRRTYNEQYF. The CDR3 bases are TGCAGTGCTAGAGAGTCCCGCCGGACCTACAATGAGCAGTACTTC.

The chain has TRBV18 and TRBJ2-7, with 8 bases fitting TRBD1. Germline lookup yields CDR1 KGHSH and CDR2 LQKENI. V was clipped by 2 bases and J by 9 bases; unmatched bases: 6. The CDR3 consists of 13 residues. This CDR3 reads CASSPKGTGGQYF. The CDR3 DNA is TGTGCCAGCTCACCAAAAGGGACAGGTGGGCAGTACTTC.

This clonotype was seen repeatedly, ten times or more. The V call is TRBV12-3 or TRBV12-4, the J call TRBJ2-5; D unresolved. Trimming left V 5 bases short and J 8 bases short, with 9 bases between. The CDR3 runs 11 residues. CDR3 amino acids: CASSPDSTQYF. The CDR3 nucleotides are TGTGCCAGCAGTCCTGACTCTACCCAGTACTTC.

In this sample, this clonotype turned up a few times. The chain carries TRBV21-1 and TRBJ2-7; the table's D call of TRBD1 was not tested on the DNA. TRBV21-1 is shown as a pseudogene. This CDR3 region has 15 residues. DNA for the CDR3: TGTGCCAGCATAGTCTTGGCGGGGGAGTACAATGAGCAGTACTTC. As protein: CASIVLAGEYNEQYF.

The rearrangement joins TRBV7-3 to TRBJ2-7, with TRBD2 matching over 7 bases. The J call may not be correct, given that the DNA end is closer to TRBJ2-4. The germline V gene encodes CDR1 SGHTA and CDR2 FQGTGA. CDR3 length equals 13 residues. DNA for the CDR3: TGTGCCAGCAGCTTAACAGGGAGGGGCATTCAGTACTTC. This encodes CASSLTGRGIQYF.